These T cell receptor beta chains were read from a single sample in a study of tumor and adjacent non-tumor tissue in lung cancer. TCRdb analysed the multiplex PCR reads with MiXCR anew, one entry per CDR3 protein. The profile shows approximately 120,000 distinct CDR3 sequences, 66% of them singletons. Sequenced material: lung tumor tissue. These receptors all come from a man younger than 45 with non-small cell lung cancer. Each CDR3 is given with its conserved first and last residue. The order of the fields is clone size, J gene, V gene, D gene, CDR3 protein, CDR3 DNA. A D gene is named only where the DNA matches it firmly. The listing skips clone size in some rows; elsewhere it reads once, few, many or a size class.

abundance: NA; j_gene: TRBJ2-2; v_gene: TRBV12-3/TRBV12-4; d_gene: TRBD2; CDR3aa: CASCLRGELLF; CDR3nt: TGTGCCAGCTGTTTACGGGGGGAGCTGCTTTTT
abundance: once; j_gene: TRBJ2-5; v_gene: TRBV5-6; d_gene: NA; CDR3aa: CVSSLGLTSQETQYF; CDR3nt: TGTGTCAGCAGCTTGGGACTCACCTCGCAAGAGACCCAGTACTTC
abundance: NA; j_gene: TRBJ2-3; v_gene: TRBV11-1; d_gene: NA; CDR3aa: CANSLVLGDQDTQYF; CDR3nt: TGTGCCAACAGCTTAGTCTTGGGGGACCAAGATACGCAGTATTTT
abundance: NA; j_gene: TRBJ1-2; v_gene: TRBV6-5; d_gene: TRBD1; CDR3aa: CASRANQGARTF; CDR3nt: TGTGCCAGCAGGGCTAATCAGGGGGCGCGGACCTTC
abundance: NA; j_gene: TRBJ2-6; v_gene: TRBV12-3/TRBV12-4; d_gene: NA; CDR3aa: CASSFEGPGANALTF; CDR3nt: TGTGCCAGCAGTTTTGAGGGGCCTGGGGCCAACGCTCTGACTTTC
abundance: medium-sized; j_gene: TRBJ1-2; v_gene: TRBV11-2; d_gene: NA; CDR3aa: CASSLRTDRGPYTF; CDR3nt: TGTGCCAGCAGCTTAAGGACCGACCGGGGCCCCTACACCTTC
abundance: many; j_gene: TRBJ2-3; v_gene: TRBV10-1; d_gene: NA; CDR3aa: CASRGSTDTQYF; CDR3nt: TGCGCCAGCAGGGGAAGCACAGATACGCAGTATTTT
abundance: NA; j_gene: TRBJ2-1; v_gene: TRBV5-6; d_gene: TRBD2; CDR3aa: CASRLGTIDEQFF; CDR3nt: TGTGCCAGCAGGCTCGGGACTATAGATGAGCAGTTCTTC
abundance: few; j_gene: TRBJ2-2; v_gene: TRBV5-1; d_gene: NA; CDR3aa: CASSLGNTGELFF; CDR3nt: TGCGCCAGCAGCTTGGGAAACACCGGGGAGCTGTTTTTT
abundance: NA; j_gene: TRBJ1-5; v_gene: TRBV28; d_gene: NA; CDR3aa: CASSFYRRVGNQSQHF; CDR3nt: TGTGCCAGCAGTTTTTACAGGAGGGTGGGGAATCAGTCCCAGCATTTT
abundance: many; j_gene: TRBJ2-3; v_gene: TRBV7-9; d_gene: NA; CDR3aa: CASSTSTDTQYF; CDR3nt: TGTGCCAGCAGCACTAGCACAGATACGCAGTATTTT
abundance: NA; j_gene: TRBJ2-2; v_gene: TRBV12-5; d_gene: NA; CDR3aa: CASVPAGQRLIGELFF; CDR3nt: TGTGCTAGTGTTCCGGCGGGACAGAGGCTGATCGGGGAGCTGTTTTTT
abundance: NA; j_gene: TRBJ1-1; v_gene: TRBV4-2; d_gene: NA; CDR3aa: CACRQEKGTRNTEAFF; CDR3nt: TGTGCCTGCAGGCAAGAGAAAGGGACCCGGAACACTGAAGCTTTCTTT
abundance: medium-sized; j_gene: TRBJ2-5; v_gene: TRBV4-1; d_gene: NA; CDR3aa: CASSPPGTQETQYF; CDR3nt: TGTGCCAGCAGTCCCCCGGGGACCCAAGAGACCCAGTACTTC
abundance: NA; j_gene: TRBJ2-1; v_gene: TRBV11-3; d_gene: NA; CDR3aa: CASCHSPLYNEQFF; CDR3nt: TGTGCCAGCTGTCACAGTCCCCTCTACAATGAGCAGTTCTTC
abundance: few; j_gene: TRBJ1-5; v_gene: TRBV24-1; d_gene: NA; CDR3aa: CATSDSRVGGSNQPQHF; CDR3nt: TGTGCCACCAGTGACTCCAGGGTTGGGGGCAGCAATCAGCCCCAGCATTTT
abundance: NA; j_gene: TRBJ1-5; v_gene: TRBV6-2/TRBV6-3; d_gene: TRBD1; CDR3aa: CASSPGQGQQPQHF; CDR3nt: TGTGCCAGCAGCCCGGGACAGGGACAACAGCCCCAGCATTTT
abundance: many; j_gene: TRBJ2-1; v_gene: TRBV20-1; d_gene: TRBD2; CDR3aa: CSAEPGLADNEQFF; CDR3nt: TGCAGTGCTGAACCGGGACTAGCGGACAATGAGCAGTTCTTC
abundance: NA; j_gene: TRBJ2-2; v_gene: TRBV12-3/TRBV12-4; d_gene: NA; CDR3aa: CASSPDYVNIGELFF; CDR3nt: TGCGCCAGCAGCCCGGACTACGTGAACATCGGGGAGCTGTTTTTT
abundance: NA; j_gene: TRBJ2-7; v_gene: TRBV5-1; d_gene: NA; CDR3aa: CASSLQASSYEQYF; CDR3nt: TGCGCCAGCAGCTTGCAGGCCAGCTCCTACGAGCAGTACTTC
abundance: NA; j_gene: TRBJ2-5; v_gene: TRBV11-2; d_gene: NA; CDR3aa: CASSSGREETQYF; CDR3nt: TGTGCCAGCAGCTCAGGCAGGGAAGAGACCCAGTATTTC
abundance: many; j_gene: TRBJ1-5; v_gene: TRBV20-1; d_gene: TRBD1; CDR3aa: CSARGQGAGQPQHF; CDR3nt: TGCAGTGCTAGGGGACAGGGGGCGGGACAGCCCCAGCATTTT
abundance: NA; j_gene: TRBJ2-3; v_gene: TRBV18; d_gene: NA; CDR3aa: CASSPNRGTDTQYF; CDR3nt: TGTGCCAGCTCACCAAACAGGGGCACAGATACGCAGTATTTT
abundance: NA; j_gene: TRBJ2-7; v_gene: TRBV6-2/TRBV6-3; d_gene: NA; CDR3aa: CASSYSDRSTYKQYF; CDR3nt: TGTGCCAGCAGTTACAGTGACAGGAGTACCTACAAACAGTACTTC
abundance: many; j_gene: TRBJ2-2; v_gene: TRBV11-3; d_gene: TRBD2; CDR3aa: CASSRTSGGLRELFF; CDR3nt: TGTGCCAGCAGTCGGACTAGCGGGGGATTAAGGGAGCTGTTTTTT
abundance: NA; j_gene: TRBJ2-1; v_gene: TRBV12-3/TRBV12-4; d_gene: NA; CDR3aa: CASSKVISLAQNEQFF; CDR3nt: TGTGCCAGTAGCAAGGTTATCTCTTTAGCTCAGAATGAGCAGTTCTTC
abundance: many; j_gene: TRBJ2-7; v_gene: TRBV11-1; d_gene: TRBD1; CDR3aa: CASSRGTGKTYEQYF; CDR3nt: TGTGCCAGCAGCCGGGGGACAGGGAAAACCTACGAGCAGTACTTC
abundance: NA; j_gene: TRBJ2-5; v_gene: TRBV4-1; d_gene: NA; CDR3aa: CASSQALQGQETQYF; CDR3nt: TGCGCCAGCAGCCAGGCCCTCCAGGGCCAAGAGACTCAGTACTTC
abundance: NA; j_gene: TRBJ2-7; v_gene: TRBV4-1; d_gene: TRBD2; CDR3aa: CASSQKPSGRAIDQYF; CDR3nt: TGCGCCAGCAGCCAAAAACCTAGCGGGAGGGCCATCGATCAATACTTC
abundance: NA; j_gene: TRBJ2-2; v_gene: TRBV20-1; d_gene: NA; CDR3aa: CSASARGANTGELFF; CDR3nt: TGCAGTGCTAGTGCGCGGGGAGCGAACACCGGGGAGCTGTTTTTT
abundance: once; j_gene: TRBJ1-5; v_gene: TRBV30; d_gene: TRBD1; CDR3aa: CAWSEGQGAGQPQHF; CDR3nt: TGTGCCTGGAGCGAAGGACAGGGGGCGGGTCAGCCCCAGCATTTT
abundance: NA; j_gene: TRBJ2-2; v_gene: TRBV6-5; d_gene: TRBD1; CDR3aa: CASTLYGTGTGGVYTGELFF; CDR3nt: TGTGCCAGCACCCTTTATGGAACCGGGACAGGGGGTGTTTACACCGGGGAGCTGTTTTTT
abundance: NA; j_gene: TRBJ1-6; v_gene: TRBV5-1; d_gene: TRBD1; CDR3aa: CASSQGTGRSPLHF; CDR3nt: TGCGCCAGCAGCCAAGGGACAGGGCGATCACCCCTCCACTTT
abundance: NA; j_gene: TRBJ2-5; v_gene: TRBV5-4; d_gene: TRBD2; CDR3aa: CVSSRTSGRGETQYF; CDR3nt: TGTGTCAGCAGCCGGACTAGCGGGAGAGGAGAGACCCAGTACTTC
abundance: NA; j_gene: TRBJ2-2; v_gene: TRBV29-1; d_gene: NA; CDR3aa: CSVSRGVGGELFF; CDR3nt: TGCAGCGTTAGTAGAGGGGTCGGCGGGGAGCTGTTTTTT
abundance: NA; j_gene: TRBJ2-1; v_gene: TRBV21-1; d_gene: NA; CDR3aa: CASSTRRGTADEQFF; CDR3nt: TGTGCCAGCAGCACACGTAGGGGGACAGCCGATGAGCAGTTCTTC
abundance: NA; j_gene: TRBJ1-2; v_gene: TRBV12-3/TRBV12-4; d_gene: NA; CDR3aa: CVSNVGTGYIF; CDR3nt: TGTGTCAGCAATGTAGGGACTGGCTACATCTTC
abundance: NA; j_gene: TRBJ2-7; v_gene: TRBV6-2/TRBV6-3; d_gene: TRBD1; CDR3aa: CASRPPGQVSYVQYF; CDR3nt: TGTGCCAGCAGACCCCCTGGACAGGTCTCCTACGTGCAGTACTTC
abundance: once; j_gene: TRBJ2-1; v_gene: TRBV11-2; d_gene: NA; CDR3aa: CASSSAGNRDNERFF; CDR3nt: TGTGCCAGCAGCTCCGCCGGGAACAGGGACAATGAGCGGTTCTTC
abundance: NA; j_gene: TRBJ1-6; v_gene: TRBV10-2; d_gene: NA; CDR3aa: CASRLDRRNSHLHF; CDR3nt: TGCGCCAGCAGACTAGACAGGAGGAATTCACACCTCCACTTT
abundance: NA; j_gene: TRBJ1-5; v_gene: TRBV5-5; d_gene: TRBD1; CDR3aa: CACSLLQGPGPQHF; CDR3nt: TGTGCCTGCAGTCTCTTACAGGGGCCAGGTCCCCAGCATTTT
abundance: NA; j_gene: TRBJ1-1; v_gene: TRBV4-1; d_gene: NA; CDR3aa: CASSQDGRANPEAFF; CDR3nt: TGCGCCAGCAGCCAAGACGGCAGGGCGAATCCTGAAGCTTTCTTT
abundance: many; j_gene: TRBJ1-4; v_gene: TRBV4-1; d_gene: NA; CDR3aa: CASSQGSAGVNEKLFF; CDR3nt: TGCGCCAGCAGCCAGGGATCTGCGGGTGTTAATGAAAAACTGTTTTTT
abundance: NA; j_gene: TRBJ2-3; v_gene: TRBV5-5; d_gene: NA; CDR3aa: CASSLMLYTDTHYF; CDR3nt: TGTGCCAGCAGCTTGATGCTTTATACAGATACGCACTATTTT
abundance: NA; j_gene: TRBJ2-1; v_gene: TRBV4-3; d_gene: NA; CDR3aa: CTSIQDFHYSYNEQFF; CDR3nt: TGCACCAGCATCCAAGATTTCCACTACTCCTACAATGAGCAGTTCTTC
abundance: NA; j_gene: TRBJ1-2; v_gene: TRBV29-1; d_gene: NA; CDR3aa: CSAADSYYGYTF; CDR3nt: TGCAGTGCTGCGGACAGCTACTATGGCTATACGTTC
abundance: few; j_gene: TRBJ1-1; v_gene: TRBV20-1; d_gene: NA; CDR3aa: CSAYPGGAEAFF; CDR3nt: TGCAGTGCTTACCCGGGTGGAGCTGAAGCTTTCTTT
abundance: once; j_gene: TRBJ2-7; v_gene: TRBV20-1; d_gene: TRBD1; CDR3aa: CSARVKGGFFYEQYF; CDR3nt: TGCAGTGCTAGAGTGAAAGGGGGCTTCTTCTACGAGCAGTACTTC
abundance: once; j_gene: TRBJ1-4; v_gene: TRBV6-2/TRBV6-3; d_gene: NA; CDR3aa: CASSYSNCEKLFF; CDR3nt: TGTGCCAGCAGTTACTCGAACTGCGAAAAACTGTTTTTT
abundance: NA; j_gene: TRBJ2-2; v_gene: TRBV10-3; d_gene: NA; CDR3aa: CAISVWGGRLFF; CDR3nt: TGTGCCATCAGTGTTTGGGGCGGAAGGCTGTTTTTT
abundance: NA; j_gene: TRBJ2-1; v_gene: TRBV6-2/TRBV6-3; d_gene: TRBD2; CDR3aa: CASSYSGGALDEHSF; CDR3nt: TGTGCCAGCAGTTATAGCGGGGGGGCCTTGGATGAGCACTCCTTC
abundance: many; j_gene: TRBJ2-5; v_gene: TRBV20-1; d_gene: TRBD2; CDR3aa: CSAHLAGVQETQYF; CDR3nt: TGCAGTGCACATCTAGCGGGTGTTCAAGAGACCCAGTACTTC
abundance: NA; j_gene: TRBJ1-1; v_gene: TRBV6-5; d_gene: NA; CDR3aa: CASRAYRVSTEAFF; CDR3nt: TGTGCCAGCAGGGCGTACAGAGTGAGCACTGAAGCTTTCTTT
abundance: NA; j_gene: TRBJ1-2; v_gene: TRBV2; d_gene: NA; CDR3aa: CARSEIDDGYTF; CDR3nt: TGTGCCAGGAGCGAGATCGACGATGGCTACACCTTC
abundance: NA; j_gene: TRBJ1-2; v_gene: TRBV20-1; d_gene: NA; CDR3aa: CSVDEGRGGYTF; CDR3nt: TGCAGTGTTGACGAAGGACGTGGTGGCTACACCTTC
abundance: NA; j_gene: TRBJ1-3; v_gene: TRBV29-1; d_gene: NA; CDR3aa: CSVKYVGSGSGKTIYF; CDR3nt: TGCAGCGTTAAGTATGTCGGGTCGGGATCTGGAAAGACCATATATTTT
abundance: NA; j_gene: TRBJ1-1; v_gene: TRBV16; d_gene: NA; CDR3aa: CASSPPLETGGSTEAFF; CDR3nt: TGTGCCAGTAGCCCTCCCCTAGAGACAGGTGGGAGCACTGAAGCTTTCTTT
abundance: NA; j_gene: TRBJ2-1; v_gene: TRBV7-9; d_gene: TRBD2; CDR3aa: CASSYTLGLAGGNIYNEQFF; CDR3nt: TGTGCCAGCAGCTACACGTTGGGACTAGCGGGAGGGAATATCTACAATGAGCAGTTCTTC
abundance: few; j_gene: TRBJ2-7; v_gene: TRBV24-1; d_gene: NA; CDR3aa: CATSEHGWEQYF; CDR3nt: TGTGCCACCAGTGAGCACGGTTGGGAGCAGTACTTC
abundance: once; j_gene: TRBJ1-2; v_gene: TRBV29-1; d_gene: TRBD1; CDR3aa: CSAEVGRVTGALDGYTF; CDR3nt: TGCAGCGCTGAAGTAGGAAGGGTGACAGGGGCCCTAGATGGCTACACCTTC